This T cell receptor beta chain was sequenced in a study of CD8+ T cells in alopecia areata. Findings and limits, study-wide: Researchers report lesional scalp, most notably alopecia totalis/universalis, outstripped normal scalp in clonality.

V lost 4 bases and J 0 bases, leaving 11 bases between the germline ends. The CDR3 sequence is 14 residues long. CDR1 is SGHRS and CDR2 is YFSETQ in the germline V gene. RNA, once extracted, was reverse transcribed into cDNA for use as the sequencing template. Repertoires were generated with immunoSEQ multiplex PCR, while TCRdb's copy carries only in-frame clones and drops some. Among more than 95,000 clones listed, approximately 90% were seen once. Stated treatment: oral pan-JAK inhibitor, 5-10 mg twice daily. Peripheral blood, together with lesional scalp punch biopsies, was collected from alopecia areata patients. As to this clone: What it binds is not known.

This sample comprised CD8+ T cells sorted from blood, obtained at approximately week 30, from a patient treated with tofacitinib. The chain combines TRBV5-1 with TRBJ2-7; tentatively, D is TRBD1 (5 bases). The clonotype was recovered from a human donor with alopecia areata. CDR3 region: CASSGQGRSYEQYF. The CDR3 region has the DNA TGCGCCAGCAGCGGGCAGGGCCGCTCCTACGAGCAGTACTTC.